This TCR beta chain was retrieved from a study of radiation and T cells in renal cell carcinoma. Overall study findings and caveats: Top 100 clonotypes averaged around 50% in irradiated versus about 45% in nephrectomy-only tumors. Dominant CDR3 motifs occupied more repertoire in irradiated than control tumors.

Deletions cut 10 bases from V and 2 bases from J, with 13 bases between. The CDR3 runs to 13 residues. The V gene's germline CDR1 is SNHLY and CDR2 FYNNEI. In this sample, this clone turned up once. Its cognate antigen is unknown. This table comes from immunoSEQ multiplex PCR, and its TCRdb copy is limited to in-frame clones, with some not included. The sample holds tens of thousands of clones; roughly 64% are singletons and the top ten take about 20%. Treatment specified: treatment-naive control, cytoreductive nephrectomy. This sequence joins TRBV2 and TRBJ2-3; tentatively, D is TRBD1 (5 bases). The TCR comes from a man aged 35 to 55 with renal cell carcinoma. Material: tumor tissue, obtained from a patient whose treatment was nephrectomy without radiotherapy. Written as DNA, the CDR3 is TGTGCCATCGAAGGACAAGTCACAGATACGCAGTATTTT. Protein sequence: CAIEGQVTDTQYF.